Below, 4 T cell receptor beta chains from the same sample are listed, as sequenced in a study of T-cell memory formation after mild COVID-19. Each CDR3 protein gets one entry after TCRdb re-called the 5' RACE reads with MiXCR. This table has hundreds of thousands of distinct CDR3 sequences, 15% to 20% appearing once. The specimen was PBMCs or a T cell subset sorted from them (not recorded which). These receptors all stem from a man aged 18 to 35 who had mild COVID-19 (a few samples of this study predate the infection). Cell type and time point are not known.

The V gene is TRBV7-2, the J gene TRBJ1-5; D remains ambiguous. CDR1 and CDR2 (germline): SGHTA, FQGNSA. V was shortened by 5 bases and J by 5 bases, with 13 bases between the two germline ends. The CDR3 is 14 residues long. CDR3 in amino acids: CASSLDTNYQPQHF. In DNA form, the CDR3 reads TGTGCCAGCAGCCTTGACACTAATTATCAGCCCCAGCATTTT.

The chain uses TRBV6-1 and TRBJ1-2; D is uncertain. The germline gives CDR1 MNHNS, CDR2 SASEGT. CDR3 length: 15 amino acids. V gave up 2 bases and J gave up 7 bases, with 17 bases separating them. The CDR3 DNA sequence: TGTGCCAGCAGTGAACGGGCGGGGATTGGCGGTGGCTACACCTTC. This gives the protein CASSERAGIGGGYTF.

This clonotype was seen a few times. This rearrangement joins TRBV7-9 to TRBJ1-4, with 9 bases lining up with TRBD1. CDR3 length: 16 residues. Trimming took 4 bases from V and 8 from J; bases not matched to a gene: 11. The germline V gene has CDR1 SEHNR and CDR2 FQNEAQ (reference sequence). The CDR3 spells CASSSRGQGRGEKLFF. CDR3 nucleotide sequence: TGTGCCAGCAGCTCCCGAGGACAGGGGAGAGGAGAAAAACTGTTTTTT. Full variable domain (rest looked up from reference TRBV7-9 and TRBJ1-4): DTGVSQNPRHKITKRGQNVTFRCDPISEHNRLYWYRQTLGQGPEFLTYFQNEAQLEKSRLLSDRFSAERPKGSFSTLEIQRTEQGDSAMYLCASSSRGQGRGEKLFFGSGTQLSVL.

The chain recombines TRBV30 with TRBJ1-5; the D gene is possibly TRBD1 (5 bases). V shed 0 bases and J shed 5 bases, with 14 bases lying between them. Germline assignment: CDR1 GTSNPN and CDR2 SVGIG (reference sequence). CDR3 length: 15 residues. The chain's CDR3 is CAWSVGPGRDQPQHF. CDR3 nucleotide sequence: TGTGCCTGGAGTGTAGGTCCGGGGCGAGATCAGCCCCAGCATTTT.